Listed below are T cell receptor beta chains from one sample, sequenced in a study of blood T cell repertoires in COVID-19. Repertoires were generated with immunoSEQ multiplex PCR, while TCRdb's copy carries only in-frame clones and drops some. This table holds more than 85,000 clones, 88% found once. Sequenced material: peripheral blood. These receptors all come from a woman between 50 and 59 years old with acute or convalescent COVID-19. The CDR3 runs from the conserved cysteine through the conserved F or W. Each record gives: D gene, V gene, clone size, J gene, CDR3 DNA, CDR3 protein. The D gene is left open where the match is weak. Clone size is stated in some rows and not others, as once, few, many or a class when expanded.

d_call: TRBD2; v_call: TRBV7-2; clone_size: NA; j_call: TRBJ2-1; cdr3_nt: TGTGCCAGCAGCTTAGCGGGGGGCGGGAGGAGCAATGAGCAGTTCTTC; cdr3_aa: CASSLAGGGRSNEQFF
d_call: NA; v_call: TRBV7-8; clone_size: NA; j_call: TRBJ2-7; cdr3_nt: TGTGCCAGCAGCTCCGAGGACTGGCCGTACGAGCAGTACTTC; cdr3_aa: CASSSEDWPYEQYF
d_call: NA; v_call: TRBV6-5; clone_size: NA; j_call: TRBJ1-3; cdr3_nt: TGTGCCAGCACAACTCCTACAGGGGGAAACACCATATATTTT; cdr3_aa: CASTTPTGGNTIYF
d_call: TRBD1; v_call: TRBV9; clone_size: few; j_call: TRBJ2-2; cdr3_nt: TGTGCCAGCAGCGTAGGGCCCCGCGGGACAGGGGTGGGAACCGGGGAGCTGTTTTTT; cdr3_aa: CASSVGPRGTGVGTGELFF
d_call: NA; v_call: TRBV7-2; clone_size: few; j_call: TRBJ2-1; cdr3_nt: TGTGCCAGCAGCTTAGGTGACAGGCAGTTCTTC; cdr3_aa: CASSLGDRQFF
d_call: NA; v_call: TRBV20-1; clone_size: NA; j_call: TRBJ1-1; cdr3_nt: TGCAGTGCTAGCTTGCGGGGGACGGCTTTCTTT; cdr3_aa: CSASLRGTAFF
d_call: TRBD2; v_call: TRBV5-1; clone_size: NA; j_call: TRBJ2-7; cdr3_nt: TGCGCCAGCAGCTTGTCAAGCGGGAGGGCCTACGAGCAGTACTTC; cdr3_aa: CASSLSSGRAYEQYF
d_call: TRBD2; v_call: TRBV5-5; clone_size: once; j_call: TRBJ2-1; cdr3_nt: TGTGCCAGCAGCTCGATAGCGGGAGGGTTCTACAATGAGCAGTTCTTC; cdr3_aa: CASSSIAGGFYNEQFF
d_call: NA; v_call: TRBV6-1; clone_size: NA; j_call: TRBJ1-5; cdr3_nt: TGTGCCAGCAGTGAAGTAAGCGGCAATCAGCCCCAGCATTTT; cdr3_aa: CASSEVSGNQPQHF
d_call: NA; v_call: TRBV5-1; clone_size: NA; j_call: TRBJ1-3; cdr3_nt: TGCGCCAGCAGAAAGCGAACGGACATAATCTCTGGAAACACCATATATTTT; cdr3_aa: CASRKRTDIISGNTIYF
d_call: TRBD1; v_call: TRBV28; clone_size: few; j_call: TRBJ2-5; cdr3_nt: TGTGCCAGCCTTCCCGGGGGACAGGGTTGGGAGACCCAGTACTTC; cdr3_aa: CASLPGGQGWETQYF
d_call: TRBD1; v_call: TRBV6-6; clone_size: NA; j_call: TRBJ1-4; cdr3_nt: TGTGCCAGCAGTTTAACAGGGGCAACTAATGAAAAACTGTTTTTT; cdr3_aa: CASSLTGATNEKLFF
d_call: NA; v_call: TRBV25-1; clone_size: NA; j_call: TRBJ1-3; cdr3_nt: TGTGCCAGCAGTGAAGGAGGGGTTCTAAGCACCATATATTTT; cdr3_aa: CASSEGGVLSTIYF
d_call: TRBD2; v_call: TRBV5-1; clone_size: NA; j_call: TRBJ2-5; cdr3_nt: TGCGCCAGCAGCTTGGTAGCACTAGCGGGAGGAAGAGAGACCCAGTACTTC; cdr3_aa: CASSLVALAGGRETQYF
d_call: TRBD1; v_call: TRBV28; clone_size: NA; j_call: TRBJ2-7; cdr3_nt: TGTGCCAGCAGTTGTGCAGGGGGTGGTTGCGAGCAGTACTTC; cdr3_aa: CASSCAGGGCEQYF
d_call: TRBD1; v_call: TRBV7-9; clone_size: once; j_call: TRBJ2-7; cdr3_nt: TGTGCCAGCAGCTTCTCCGGACAGGGAGTACAGTTGGTGCAGTACTTC; cdr3_aa: CASSFSGQGVQLVQYF
d_call: NA; v_call: TRBV28; clone_size: NA; j_call: TRBJ2-7; cdr3_nt: TGTGCCAGCAGTTCTCCCCGGGACACCGAGCAGTACTTC; cdr3_aa: CASSSPRDTEQYF
d_call: NA; v_call: TRBV28; clone_size: NA; j_call: TRBJ1-1; cdr3_nt: TGTGCCAGCAGGCCCCTACCCCACCCGGGGGGCGAAGCTTTCTTT; cdr3_aa: CASRPLPHPGGEAFF
d_call: TRBD1; v_call: TRBV28; clone_size: NA; j_call: TRBJ1-2; cdr3_nt: TGTGCCAGCAGTTGGTCGACAGGGGGCATCTATGGCTACACCTTC; cdr3_aa: CASSWSTGGIYGYTF
d_call: NA; v_call: TRBV21-1; clone_size: NA; j_call: TRBJ1-1; cdr3_nt: TGTGCCAGCACCCCTTCACCCGGGACAGGGACTGAAGCTTTCTTT; cdr3_aa: CASTPSPGTGTEAFF
d_call: NA; v_call: TRBV6-5; clone_size: NA; j_call: TRBJ2-7; cdr3_nt: TGTGCCAGCACCCAAGGTTCTGGCGGCTCCTACGAGCAGTACTTC; cdr3_aa: CASTQGSGGSYEQYF
d_call: TRBD2; v_call: TRBV6-1; clone_size: NA; j_call: TRBJ2-5; cdr3_nt: TGTGCCAGCAGCCCCCCGGGAGGGGTGGAGACCCAGTACTTC; cdr3_aa: CASSPPGGVETQYF
d_call: NA; v_call: TRBV20-1; clone_size: NA; j_call: TRBJ1-2; cdr3_nt: TGCAGTGCCAGCTCCGGGAATGGCTACACCTTC; cdr3_aa: CSASSGNGYTF
d_call: TRBD2; v_call: TRBV19; clone_size: NA; j_call: TRBJ2-5; cdr3_nt: TGTGCCAGTAGCTCTAGCGGACAAGAGACCCAGTACTTC; cdr3_aa: CASSSSGQETQYF
d_call: TRBD1; v_call: TRBV7-2; clone_size: NA; j_call: TRBJ1-3; cdr3_nt: TGTGCCAGCAGCTTGGGACAGGGGGCCGTCTACGGAAACACCATATATTTT; cdr3_aa: CASSLGQGAVYGNTIYF
d_call: TRBD1; v_call: TRBV28; clone_size: NA; j_call: TRBJ1-6; cdr3_nt: TGTGCCAGCAGCACAGGACAGGGGCCGGGTACTTCACCCCTCCACTTT; cdr3_aa: CASSTGQGPGTSPLHF
d_call: TRBD2; v_call: TRBV20-1; clone_size: NA; j_call: TRBJ2-3; cdr3_nt: TGCAGTGCTAGTACCTCTAGCGGGAGGGCCGGAGATACGCAGTATTTT; cdr3_aa: CSASTSSGRAGDTQYF
d_call: TRBD2; v_call: TRBV25-1; clone_size: NA; j_call: TRBJ2-2; cdr3_nt: TGTGCCAGCAGTGAATGGGTGGGAGGGCCCCCGAACACCGGGGAGCTGTTTTTT; cdr3_aa: CASSEWVGGPPNTGELFF
d_call: TRBD1; v_call: TRBV29-1; clone_size: NA; j_call: TRBJ2-3; cdr3_nt: TGCAGCGCAATACTCCCTTTAGGGGACAGGGGATCAGATACGCAGTATTTT; cdr3_aa: CSAILPLGDRGSDTQYF
d_call: NA; v_call: TRBV5-1; clone_size: NA; j_call: TRBJ1-3; cdr3_nt: TGCGCCAGCAGCTTGTCGGCGGAGGCTGGAAACACCATATATTTT; cdr3_aa: CASSLSAEAGNTIYF
d_call: TRBD1; v_call: TRBV5-1; clone_size: NA; j_call: TRBJ1-4; cdr3_nt: TGCGCCAGCAGCTTGGGGGACAGCCTTGAAAAACTGTTTTTT; cdr3_aa: CASSLGDSLEKLFF
d_call: NA; v_call: TRBV6-2/TRBV6-3; clone_size: NA; j_call: TRBJ2-7; cdr3_nt: TGTGCCAGCAGTGCCGTGACACCTCCAGGGGAGCAGTACTTC; cdr3_aa: CASSAVTPPGEQYF
d_call: TRBD1; v_call: TRBV7-9; clone_size: NA; j_call: TRBJ2-7; cdr3_nt: TGTGCCAGCAGTTCGACAGGGGGACTCCCCTACGAGCAGTACTTC; cdr3_aa: CASSSTGGLPYEQYF
d_call: NA; v_call: TRBV20-1; clone_size: NA; j_call: TRBJ2-1; cdr3_nt: TGCAGTGCTAGTTCCGCGGAAGGAGTTGGGTACAATGAGCAGTTCTTC; cdr3_aa: CSASSAEGVGYNEQFF
d_call: NA; v_call: TRBV2; clone_size: once; j_call: TRBJ2-5; cdr3_nt: TGTGCCAGCAAATTCCGGGACCCAGGGGAAGAGACCCAGTACTTC; cdr3_aa: CASKFRDPGEETQYF
d_call: TRBD1; v_call: TRBV5-1; clone_size: NA; j_call: TRBJ2-3; cdr3_nt: TGCGCCAGCAGCTCTAGTGACAGGGCAACAGATACGCAGTATTTT; cdr3_aa: CASSSSDRATDTQYF
d_call: TRBD1; v_call: TRBV19; clone_size: NA; j_call: TRBJ1-4; cdr3_nt: TGTGCCAGTAGTATAGTAGTGACAGGGCTAAATGAAAAACTGTTTTTT; cdr3_aa: CASSIVVTGLNEKLFF
d_call: NA; v_call: TRBV19; clone_size: NA; j_call: TRBJ1-1; cdr3_nt: TGTGCCAGTATCTCTCGGAGGAACACTGAAGCTTTCTTT; cdr3_aa: CASISRRNTEAFF
d_call: TRBD1; v_call: TRBV7-9; clone_size: few; j_call: TRBJ2-7; cdr3_nt: TGTGCCAGCAGCTCGGGACAGGTGAAGGAGCAGTACTTC; cdr3_aa: CASSSGQVKEQYF
d_call: NA; v_call: TRBV6-5; clone_size: NA; j_call: TRBJ2-2; cdr3_nt: TGTGCCGGACGAAGGCGGGAGAACACCGGGGAGCTGTTTTTT; cdr3_aa: CAGRRRENTGELFF
d_call: NA; v_call: TRBV24-1; clone_size: NA; j_call: TRBJ1-2; cdr3_nt: TGTGCCACCAGTGCTGCCGGGGGCTATGGCTACACCTTC; cdr3_aa: CATSAAGGYGYTF
d_call: NA; v_call: TRBV29-1; clone_size: few; j_call: TRBJ2-7; cdr3_nt: TGCAGCGTTACGAATGCTTGGCGGACAGACTCCTACGAGCAGTACTTC; cdr3_aa: CSVTNAWRTDSYEQYF
d_call: TRBD2; v_call: TRBV4-1; clone_size: NA; j_call: TRBJ2-2; cdr3_nt: TGCGCCAGCAGCCAGGGCGGGGGCAGGGTGGAGCGGGAGGGGCTGCGGGCCGGGGAGCTGTTTTTT; cdr3_aa: CASSQGGGRVEREGLRAGELFF
d_call: NA; v_call: TRBV2; clone_size: NA; j_call: TRBJ2-1; cdr3_nt: TGTGCCAGCAGCCAGGACAGCGGGGCCTACAATGAGCAGTTCTTC; cdr3_aa: CASSQDSGAYNEQFF
d_call: TRBD1; v_call: TRBV6-5; clone_size: NA; j_call: TRBJ2-7; cdr3_nt: TGTGCCAGCAGACCTACAGGGGGCAACGAGCAGTACTTC; cdr3_aa: CASRPTGGNEQYF
d_call: NA; v_call: TRBV28; clone_size: NA; j_call: TRBJ1-1; cdr3_nt: TGTGCCAGCAGTTTGACTTTGAACACTGAAGCTTTCTTT; cdr3_aa: CASSLTLNTEAFF
d_call: TRBD1; v_call: TRBV10-3; clone_size: NA; j_call: TRBJ1-1; cdr3_nt: TGTGCCATCAGTGAGTCGGTAGGACAGGGCGATAACACTGAAGCTTTCTTT; cdr3_aa: CAISESVGQGDNTEAFF
d_call: TRBD1; v_call: TRBV11-2; clone_size: NA; j_call: TRBJ1-1; cdr3_nt: TGTGCCAGCAGCATCCCCGGACAGGGGAACACTGAAGCTTTCTTT; cdr3_aa: CASSIPGQGNTEAFF
d_call: NA; v_call: TRBV7-9; clone_size: NA; j_call: TRBJ1-3; cdr3_nt: TGTGCCAGCAGCCTCTCAAACACCATATATTTT; cdr3_aa: CASSLSNTIYF
d_call: NA; v_call: TRBV11-2; clone_size: few; j_call: TRBJ1-1; cdr3_nt: TGTGCCAGCAGCTGGGGGGTATCGAACACTGAAGCTTTCTTT; cdr3_aa: CASSWGVSNTEAFF
d_call: TRBD1; v_call: TRBV5-5; clone_size: NA; j_call: TRBJ2-6; cdr3_nt: TGTGCCAGCAGCGTGACAGGGACTGGGGCCAACGTCCTGACTTTC; cdr3_aa: CASSVTGTGANVLTF
d_call: NA; v_call: TRBV7-2; clone_size: NA; j_call: TRBJ2-7; cdr3_nt: TGTGCCAGCAGCTTAAGCGCAGGGCTCCAGGAGCAGTACTTC; cdr3_aa: CASSLSAGLQEQYF
d_call: NA; v_call: TRBV5-8; clone_size: NA; j_call: TRBJ2-1; cdr3_nt: TGTGCCAGCAGCTTGGGAGGCGGAATACGAAGGAATGAGCAGTTCTTC; cdr3_aa: CASSLGGGIRRNEQFF
d_call: TRBD2; v_call: TRBV6-5; clone_size: NA; j_call: TRBJ2-1; cdr3_nt: TGTGCCAGCAGGAAAGCGGGGTACAATGAGCAGTTCTTC; cdr3_aa: CASRKAGYNEQFF
d_call: TRBD2; v_call: TRBV6-5; clone_size: once; j_call: TRBJ2-7; cdr3_nt: TGTGCCAGCAGTACGGGGGGGGGCCGAAACGAGCAGTACTTC; cdr3_aa: CASSTGGGRNEQYF